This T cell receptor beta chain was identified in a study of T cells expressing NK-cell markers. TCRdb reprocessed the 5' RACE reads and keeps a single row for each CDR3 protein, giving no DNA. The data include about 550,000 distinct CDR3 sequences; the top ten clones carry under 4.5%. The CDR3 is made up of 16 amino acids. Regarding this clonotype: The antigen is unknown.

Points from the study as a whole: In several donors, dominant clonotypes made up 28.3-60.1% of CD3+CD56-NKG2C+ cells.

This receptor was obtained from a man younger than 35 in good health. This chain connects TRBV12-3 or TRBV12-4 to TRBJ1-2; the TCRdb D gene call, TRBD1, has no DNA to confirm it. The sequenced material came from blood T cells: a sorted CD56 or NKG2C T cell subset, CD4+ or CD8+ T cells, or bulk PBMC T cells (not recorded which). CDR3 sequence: CASSPHPGPANYGYTF.